This T cell receptor (beta chain) is drawn from a study of tumor-infiltrating lymphocytes in glioblastoma multiforme (dated by TCRdb to about 2017). Broadly, across the study: Whether intratumoral genomic heterogeneity fosters TIL diversity was tested through joint investigation of somatic mutations, TIL diversity and immune response activity.

The AllPrep DNA/RNA mini kit was used to purify genomic DNA and total RNA simultaneously from each of the 9 to 10 tumor samples. Every RNA sample had an RNA integrity number above 6.5 and an OD 260/280 ratio above 1.9. A modified ARM-PCR protocol with multiple V-beta primers and a C-beta primer was used to build TCRB libraries from RNA via three nested multiplex PCR rounds. ProtoScript II Reverse Transcriptase and a C-beta primer were used to synthesize TCRB-specific cDNA from around 0.5 ug total RNA. For the TCRB libraries, no unique molecular identifiers were described. The third PCR added barcodes and adapters over approximately 25 cycles with Deep VentR (exo-) polymerase, followed by gel purification of 250-500 bp bands. An Illumina HiSeq 2500 was used to sequence the TCRB libraries with 250 bp paired-end reads. Regarding the original processing steps: The reads were cleaned with Trimmomatic, merged with FLASH and assigned V, D and J segments with MiGEC before being analyzed in VDJtools. Repertoire diversity was measured using the Shannon-Wiener diversity index, which was calculated with VDJtools. TCRdb took the public reads, trimmed them with fastp at Q25, ran MiXCR for clone calling and kept in-frame beta chains. Identical CDR3 proteins give one entry, which carries the most common genes and DNA. These V and J calls are TCRdb output, not the study's own analysis. The sample table contains about 10,000 distinct CDR3 sequences; only one count was recorded for around three quarters of them. 76% of the sample lies in the top ten.

This clonotype was picked up many times. The clone's antigen remains unknown. Within one base of it there is no much larger clone, and no base qualities were kept. The CDR3 goes from the cysteine to the phenylalanine over 11 residues. Only the CDR3 DNA stays, 33 bases, in frame from base 1. The trim is 6 bases for V and 7 bases for J, with a gap of 6 bases between the germline ends. For CDR1 and CDR2, the germline V gene lists SGHTA and FQGTGA. Results and caveats for the whole study, not just this receptor: Generalizability is limited because the TCR and somatic mutation analysis included only one glioblastoma patient. RNA-based TCR sequencing may distort clone frequencies because T cells carry unequal numbers of TCR transcripts. T cells were not sorted into functional subsets, and such sorting was noted by the authors as a future improvement.

This clonotype originated in a male donor with glioblastoma. This receptor chain uses TRBV7-3 and TRBJ2-2, with no reliable assignment of the D segment. The sequenced material came from brain tumor tissue. The CDR3 reads as follows: CASRASGELFF. The nucleotides read TGTGCCAGCAGGGCTAGCGGGGAGCTGTTTTTT.